This T cell receptor beta chain originates from a study of T cells after yellow fever vaccination. This clonotype was counted only a few times. Its matching antigen is unknown. Whole-study findings and limits: A weaker secondary response peaked on day 5, the primary on day 15. Post-booster repertoires contained most primary-vaccination clones again (approximately 95% CD4, around 88% CD8).

The CDR3 is 18 residues long. Trimming removed 1 base from V and 4 bases from J, with 19 bases in between. The V gene's germline CDR1 is SGHAT and CDR2 FQNNGV. It was through 5'RACE template switching that TCR cDNA was made, with a universal primer site and UMIs added. Each CDR3 protein gets one entry after TCRdb re-called the 5' RACE reads with MiXCR. The data contain over 150,000 distinct CDR3 sequences, approximately 6.2% of them singletons. This receptor was identified in a man younger than 35 who received the YFV17D yellow fever vaccine. This material consisted of CD4+ T cells sorted from PBMCs, taken on the day of the first yellow fever vaccination. The chain carries TRBV11-2 and TRBJ2-2; D is tentatively TRBD1 or TRBD2 (5 bases each). CDR3 sequence reads: CASSLVEWGLLSTGELFF. In DNA, the CDR3 is TGTGCCAGCAGCTTAGTTGAGTGGGGGTTATTGAGCACCGGGGAGCTGTTTTTT.